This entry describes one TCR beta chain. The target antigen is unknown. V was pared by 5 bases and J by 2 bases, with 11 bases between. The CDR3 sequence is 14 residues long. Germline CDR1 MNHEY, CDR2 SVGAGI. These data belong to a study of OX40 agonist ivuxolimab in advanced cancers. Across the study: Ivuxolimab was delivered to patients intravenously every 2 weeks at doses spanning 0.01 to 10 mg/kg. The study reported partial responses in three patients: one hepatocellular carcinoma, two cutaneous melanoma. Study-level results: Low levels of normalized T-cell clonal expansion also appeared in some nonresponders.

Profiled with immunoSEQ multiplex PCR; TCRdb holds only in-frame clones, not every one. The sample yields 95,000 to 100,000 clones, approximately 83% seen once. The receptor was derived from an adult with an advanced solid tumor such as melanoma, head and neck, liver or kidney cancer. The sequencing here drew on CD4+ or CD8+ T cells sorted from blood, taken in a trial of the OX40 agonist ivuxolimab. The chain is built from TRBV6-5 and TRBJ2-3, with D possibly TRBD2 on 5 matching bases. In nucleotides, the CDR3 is TGTGCCAGCAGTCGACTACTCCACACAGATACGCAGTATTTT. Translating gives CASSRLLHTDTQYF.